A single sample is the source of the 28 T cell receptor beta chains below, sequenced in a study of PD-L1 blockade in urothelial cancer. Time point in this sample: peripheral blood 6 weeks after treatment start. Profiled with immunoSEQ multiplex PCR; TCRdb holds only in-frame clones, not every one. Of about 45,000 clones in the sample, about 90% are singletons; the top ten hold 6% to 9.5%. This specimen was PBMCs, taken around atezolizumab (anti-PD-L1) treatment. These TCRs come from a man between 65 and 79 years old with urothelial cancer.

The V call is TRBV9, the J call TRBJ1-1; D unresolved. This CDR3 spans 16 amino acids. Between the trimmed V and J ends, which lost 3 bases and 1 base, there was a span of 16 bases. Germline values: CDR1 SGDLS, CDR2 YYNGEE. CDR3 in amino acids: CASSASLAGKNTEAFF. The DNA of the CDR3 is TGTGCCAGCAGCGCCTCTTTGGCGGGTAAGAACACTGAAGCTTTCTTT.

This chain uses TRBV5-1 with TRBJ2-5; weak D call: TRBD2 (7 bases). Trimming shortened V by 4 bases and J by 5 bases, and 18 bases separated the two germline ends. The CDR3 runs to 15 residues. Germline lookup yields CDR1 SGHRS and CDR2 YFSETQ. The CDR3 loop is CASSSGTPLGETQYF. For the CDR3, the DNA is TGCGCCAGCAGCAGCGGGACACCCTTGGGGGAGACCCAGTACTTC.

This clone appeared once. DNA for the CDR3: TGTGCCAGCAGCTCCTTAGCGGCCACCGGGGAGCTGTTTTTT. Protein: CASSSLAATGELFF. This sequence joins TRBV9 and TRBJ2-2; a possible D gene is TRBD2 (6 bases). The germline V and J ends were trimmed by 4 bases and 4 bases, with 11 bases remaining between them. CDR3 length equals 14 residues. CDR1 is SGDLS, CDR2 YYNGEE, per germline.

The rearrangement joins TRBV19 to TRBJ1-2; 8 positions match TRBD1. The CDR3 runs 15 residues. Per the germline V gene, CDR1 is LNHDA and CDR2 is SQIVND (reference sequence). With V trimmed by 3 bases and J by 8 bases, 11 bases remained unmatched. This CDR3 reads CASSISVRGQGGYTF. In nucleotides, the CDR3 is TGTGCCAGTAGTATCTCCGTCAGGGGGCAGGGAGGCTACACCTTC.

The chain joins TRBV4-1 to TRBJ2-7; 7 bases are a match to TRBD1. CDR3 length: 15 residues. The V segment lost 3 bases and the J segment 0 bases; nucleotides outside the gene matches: 5. The germline CDR1 and CDR2 sequences are MGHRA and YSYEKL. CDR3 sequence: CASSHRDSRSYEQYF. CDR3 bases: TGCGCCAGCAGCCATCGGGACAGCCGCTCCTACGAGCAGTACTTC.

This clone was detected only once. This rearrangement joins TRBV7-8 to TRBJ2-2; TRBD2 aligns across 8 bases. The germline V gene has CDR1 SGHVS and CDR2 FQNEAQ. The trim removed 0 bases at V and 8 bases at J, leaving 2 bases unmatched. The CDR3 loop spans 14 amino acids. The CDR3 here is CASSLATSDGELFF. The CDR3 nucleotides are TGTGCCAGCAGCTTAGCGACTAGCGATGGGGAGCTGTTTTTT.

The V and J genes are TRBV9 and TRBJ2-3; 7 positions agree with TRBD2. J lost 1 base, V lost 0 bases, and 8 bases had no gene match. Germline V gene lookup returns CDR1 SGDLS and CDR2 YYNGEE. The CDR3 is 17 residues long. The chain's CDR3 is CASSVAGGRGGTDTQYF. The CDR3 nucleotides read TGTGCCAGCAGCGTAGCTGGTGGGAGGGGTGGCACAGATACGCAGTATTTT.

The sample holds one count of this clone. The chain carries TRBV19 and TRBJ1-5, with D maybe TRBD1 (6 bases). Trimming left V 3 bases short and J 5 bases short, with 8 bases between. This CDR3 has 13 residues. Looked up from germline, CDR1 is LNHDA and CDR2 is SQIVND (reference sequence). CDR3 nucleotide sequence: TGTGCCAGTAGTATGGACAGTTATCAGCCCCAGCATTTT. Encoded protein: CASSMDSYQPQHF.

The chain carries TRBV5-1 and TRBJ1-2, with D possibly matching TRBD1 (6 bases). CDR3 size: 14 residues. V was trimmed by 0 bases and J by 8 bases, leaving 14 bases between them. Germline loops: CDR1 SGHRS, CDR2 YFSETQ. The CDR3 DNA sequence: TGCGCCAGCAGCTTGGGCACAGGGTGGGGCGGCTACACCTTC. Protein product: CASSLGTGWGGYTF.

The chain employs TRBV2 and TRBJ1-5; 8 nucleotides align to TRBD1. V shed 6 bases and J 8 bases; nucleotides not matched to a gene: 9. The CDR3 is 14 residues long. The germline V gene encodes CDR1 SNHLY and CDR2 FYNNEI. In nucleotides, the CDR3 is TGTGCCAGCAGCCTTCAGGGGGCCGGGGAGCCCCAGCATTTT. This codes for CASSLQGAGEPQHF. Looking up the rest from reference TRBV2 and TRBJ1-5 gives the full variable domain: EPEVTQTPSHQVTQMGQEVILRCVPISNHLYFYWYRQILGQKVEFLVSFYNNEISEKSEIFDDQFSVERPDGSNFTLKIRSTKLEDSAMYFCASSLQGAGEPQHFGDGTRLSIL.

The chain employs TRBV5-5 and TRBJ2-3, with 9 nucleotides matching TRBD2. Germline CDR1 is SGHKS and CDR2 is YYEKEE (reference sequence). The CDR3 is 15 residues long. With 3 bases clipped from V and 3 bases from J, the junction kept 5 bases outside the gene matches. The CDR3 DNA follows: TGTGCCAGCAGCTACATGACTAGCGGAACAGATACGCAGTATTTT. Encoded protein: CASSYMTSGTDTQYF.

The genes are TRBV9 and TRBJ2-3; TRBD1 matches at 9 bases. Germline loops: CDR1 SGDLS, CDR2 YYNGEE. This CDR3 has 16 amino acids. With V trimmed by 3 bases and J by 8 bases, 13 bases remained unmatched. CDR3 residues: CASSARTGAPGGTQYF. The DNA for the CDR3 is TGTGCCAGCAGCGCTCGGACAGGGGCCCCGGGGGGTACGCAGTATTTT.

The V and J genes are TRBV7-8 and TRBJ1-4; 8 bases align to TRBD1. The CDR3 runs 16 residues. V lost 4 bases, J lost 7 bases, and 11 bases stayed unmatched. Germline loops: CDR1 SGHVS, CDR2 FQNEAQ. DNA for the CDR3: TGTGCCAGCAGCTCCAGGGCAGGGGGCGAAGGTGAAAAACTGTTTTTT. It encodes CASSSRAGGEGEKLFF.

The chain combines TRBV5-4 with TRBJ2-1; 10 bases are a match to TRBD2. This CDR3 spans 15 amino acids. Germline-derived CDR1 and CDR2 are SGHNT and YYREEE (reference sequence). The V gene end was trimmed by 0 bases and the J gene end by 7 bases; junction bases not matched to a gene: 4. CDR3 in amino acids: CASSLAAGGWNEQFF. The DNA for the CDR3 is TGTGCCAGCAGCTTGGCAGCGGGAGGGTGGAATGAGCAGTTCTTC.

This chain links TRBV2 with TRBJ2-5; D gene uncertain. The ends were cut back, 1 base at V and 9 bases at J, with 12 bases in the middle. Germline V gives CDR1 SNHLY, CDR2 FYNNEI. This CDR3 has 13 residues. CDR3 sequence: CASSEDPRVAQYF. The CDR3 DNA reads TGTGCCAGCAGTGAAGACCCACGAGTGGCCCAGTACTTC.

This clone was seen once. The chain joins TRBV6-1 to TRBJ2-7; possible D gene TRBD1, 6 bases. Germline V lookup: CDR1 MNHNS, CDR2 SASEGT. The CDR3 is made up of 14 amino acids. With 5 bases removed from V and 2 bases from J, the gap between germline ends came to 13 bases. The CDR3 protein is CASSPLTGTYEQYF. As DNA, the CDR3 is TGTGCCAGCAGTCCCTTGACAGGAACCTACGAGCAGTACTTC.

The chain has TRBV28 and TRBJ2-5, with 7 bases identical to TRBD2. Germline CDR1 reads MDHEN; CDR2 reads SYDVKM. The V and J ends lost 1 base and 8 bases, in that order; junction bases with no gene match: 4. The CDR3 is 13 amino acids. The CDR3 region is CASSLSRELTQYF. CDR3 nucleotides: TGTGCCAGCAGTTTATCGCGGGAGTTAACCCAGTACTTC.

The genes are TRBV7-3 and TRBJ2-1; D remains unclear. The CDR3 is 14 amino acids. Germline V gives CDR1 SGHTA, CDR2 FQGTGA. Trimming pared 1 base from V and 10 bases from J, leaving 14 bases between. The CDR3 coding sequence is TGTGCCAGCAGCTTAAGATCGCGGAGCGCCGAGCAGTTCTTC. Protein sequence: CASSLRSRSAEQFF.

The chain carries TRBV6-4 and TRBJ2-7; TRBD1 aligns across 11 bases. This CDR3 has 14 amino acids. The V segment lost 4 bases and the J segment 5 bases; nucleotides outside the gene matches: 4. Germline V lookup: CDR1 MRHNA, CDR2 SNTAGT. This CDR3 reads CASSVGQGAHEQYF. The CDR3 bases are TGTGCCAGCAGTGTAGGACAGGGGGCTCACGAGCAGTACTTC.

The count of this clone is one. The V and J genes are TRBV2 and TRBJ1-4; weak D call: TRBD1 (5 bases). This CDR3 spans 17 amino acids. CDR1 is SNHLY and CDR2 is FYNNEI in the germline V gene. V dropped 2 bases and J dropped 0 bases, with 13 bases sitting between them. CDR3 in DNA: TGTGCCAGCAGTGAACAGGGATACAGATCAACTAATGAAAAACTGTTTTTT. Translated, it gives CASSEQGYRSTNEKLFF. Full variable domain (missing parts from reference TRBV2 and TRBJ1-4): EPEVTQTPSHQVTQMGQEVILRCVPISNHLYFYWYRQILGQKVEFLVSFYNNEISEKSEIFDDQFSVERPDGSNFTLKIRSTKLEDSAMYFCASSEQGYRSTNEKLFFGSGTQLSVL.

The V gene is TRBV5-1, the J gene TRBJ2-7; D might be TRBD2 (6 bases). The germline CDR1 and CDR2 sequences are SGHRS and YFSETQ. Trimming took off 5 bases at V and 4 bases at J, with 13 bases between the two ends. The length of the CDR3 is 13 residues. CDR3 DNA sequence: TGCGCCAGCAGGGGGGACTCACAATACGAGCAGTACTTC. Protein sequence: CASRGDSQYEQYF.

The V and J genes are TRBV7-9 and TRBJ2-3; TRBD2 aligns across 7 bases. The V segment lost 3 bases and the J segment 2 bases; nucleotides outside the gene matches: 8. CDR3 length equals 16 residues. From germline, CDR1 is SEHNR and CDR2 FQNEAQ (reference sequence). The CDR3 DNA is TGTGCCAGCAGCTTGGGGCCTAGCGGTTCCACAGATACGCAGTATTTT. It encodes CASSLGPSGSTDTQYF.

Turning to this clone: This specimen includes other DNA sequences encoding the same CDR3. The V call is TRBV29-1, the J call TRBJ1-4, with 8 bases that match TRBD1. Germline trimming cut 5 bases from V and 3 bases from J; bases unmatched to any gene: 11. CDR3 length equals 16 residues. CDR1 and CDR2 from the germline V gene are SQVTM and ANQGSEA. CDR3 bases: TGCAGCGTTTTGGCGCAGGGGGCGCGCCCTAATGAAAAACTGTTTTTT. Translating gives CSVLAQGARPNEKLFF.

The chain employs TRBV5-1 and TRBJ1-4; 8 bases align to TRBD1. Trimming at V came to 4 bases and at J to 7 bases, leaving 12 bases not matched to a gene. Germline V gene lookup returns CDR1 SGHRS and CDR2 YFSETQ. CDR3 size: 16 residues. The chain's CDR3 is CASSTGGMVLGEKLFF. As DNA, the CDR3 is TGCGCCAGCAGCACAGGGGGTATGGTGTTGGGTGAAAAACTGTTTTTT. The variable domain in full, with the rest retrieved from reference TRBV5-1 and TRBJ1-4, is KAGVTQTPRYLIKTRGQQVTLSCSPISGHRSVSWYQQTPGQGLQFLFEYFSETQRNKGNFPGRFSGRQFSNSRSEMNVSTLELGDSALYLCASSTGGMVLGEKLFFGSGTQLSVL.

V usage is TRBV7-2 and J usage is TRBJ2-7; TRBD2 aligns across 8 bases. Looked up from germline, CDR1 is SGHTA and CDR2 is FQGNSA. The CDR3 runs to 17 residues. V was pared by 1 base and J by 3 bases, with 11 bases of the junction left unmatched. Here the CDR3 DNA reads TGTGCCAGCAGCTTAGTCGGGGGGGCGGGAGAAAGCTACGAGCAGTACTTC. It is translated as CASSLVGGAGESYEQYF.

The gene calls are TRBV4-1 and TRBJ2-3; a possible D gene is TRBD2 (6 bases). The CDR3 contains 16 residues. CDR1 is MGHRA and CDR2 is YSYEKL in the germline V gene. V lost 0 bases and J lost 0, with 10 bases in between. The chain's CDR3 is CASSQDRGASTDTQYF. The CDR3 DNA sequence: TGCGCCAGCAGCCAAGATCGCGGGGCTAGCACAGATACGCAGTATTTT.

This chain connects TRBV18 to TRBJ2-1, with 9 bases matching TRBD2. Germline V gives CDR1 KGHSH, CDR2 LQKENI. The CDR3 is made up of 18 amino acids. Trimming removed 8 bases from V and 0 bases from J; junction bases left unmatched: 14. In DNA, the CDR3 is TGTGCCAGCCCCCGAGCGGGAGGTCTTAAAAGCTCCTACAATGAGCAGTTCTTC. This gives the protein CASPRAGGLKSSYNEQFF.

This clone was picked up one time. V and J are TRBV28 and TRBJ1-4; D is unclear. Germline values: CDR1 MDHEN, CDR2 SYDVKM. This CDR3 is built from 15 residues. V lost 6 bases to trimming and J lost 8 bases, with 19 bases between them. The CDR3 DNA reads TGTGCCAGCAGGGAGGACTGGGTAAAAGGGGAAAAACTGTTTTTT. This sequence encodes CASREDWVKGEKLFF.